Listed here are 5 T cell receptor beta chains from one sample, sequenced in a study of breast tumors, draining lymph nodes, adjacent tissues. Breast cancer patients provided tissue from their axillary draining lymph nodes. TCRdb independently ran MiXCR on the multiplex PCR reads; one entry per CDR3 protein. The sample holds some 130,000 distinct CDR3 sequences, about 20% seen once. Source material: axillary lymph node tissue. These receptor sequences come from a female donor with breast cancer. Some clones in this sample may be carry-over from other donors' samples.

This chain connects TRBV5-1 to TRBJ2-1, with 7 bases that match TRBD2. This CDR3 spans 17 amino acids. V was pared by 4 bases and J by 3 bases, with 13 bases of the junction left unmatched. From germline, CDR1 is SGHRS and CDR2 YFSETQ. The CDR3 sequence is CASSVRGWASGYNEQFF. CDR3 bases: TGCGCCAGCAGCGTCCGTGGTTGGGCTAGCGGCTACAATGAGCAGTTCTTC.

This clonotype was seen many times. The gene calls are TRBV7-6 and TRBJ2-3; D is uncertain. Deletions cut 2 bases from V and 3 bases from J, with 3 bases between. This CDR3 contains 12 residues. Germline assignment: CDR1 SGHVS and CDR2 FNYEAQ. The CDR3 loop reads CASSLRTDTQYF. As DNA, the CDR3 is TGTGCCAGCAGCTTAAGGACAGATACGCAGTATTTT.

This clonotype was counted many times. V is TRBV2 and J is TRBJ1-3; D perhaps matches TRBD1 (5 bases). The CDR3 is 19 residues long. Per germline, CDR1 SNHLY and CDR2 FYNNEI. V was cut by 3 bases and J by 0 bases, with 21 bases left in between. For the CDR3, the DNA is TGTGCCAGCAGTGATAGGGGAACAGGCGCCTTCATCTCTGGAAACACCATATATTTT. Encoded protein: CASSDRGTGAFISGNTIYF.

The sample holds many counts of this clonotype. The V gene is TRBV6-1, the J gene TRBJ2-3, with 9 bases aligning to TRBD2. V shed 7 bases, J shed 2 bases, and the junction held 4 bases outside the gene matches. From germline, CDR1 is MNHNS and CDR2 SASEGT. CDR3 length equals 14 residues. This CDR3 is CASKREVNTDTQYF. CDR3 coding DNA: TGTGCCAGCAAGCGGGAGGTCAACACAGATACGCAGTATTTT.

This clonotype was observed many times. V and J are TRBV29-1 and TRBJ1-2; weak D call: TRBD1 (5 bases). Germline V lookup: CDR1 SQVTM, CDR2 ANQGSEA. The ends were cut back, 3 bases at V and 8 bases at J, with 10 bases in the middle. The CDR3 runs to 11 residues. The CDR3, as DNA: TGCAGCGTTGACGGGGCGCGCGGCTACACCTTC. Amino acid sequence: CSVDGARGYTF.